This T cell receptor beta chain came from a study of blood T cell repertoires in COVID-19. Study in general: PBMCs, B-cell-depleted T cells, or T cells provided the cDNA or gDNA that made up the material.

The CDR3 length is 15 residues. The V gene lost 3 bases and the J gene lost 0 bases, with 8 bases spanning the gap. The germline V gene encodes CDR1 KGHDR and CDR2 SFDVKD. How the authors handled the data: Counts of nucleated cells, estimated from reference gene primer amplification, were obtained. Sequenced by immunoSEQ multiplex PCR; TCRdb stores in-frame clones only, minus some. V, J and clone size derive from that table, while D and trimming were established from the DNA sequence. The top ten hold approximately 2.2% of the sample, which has over 150,000 clones, about 90% seen once. Residents of about two dozen US areas, aged about 18 to 95 years, made up the participants. Cohorts were based on clinical histories the participants reported. The sample holds one count of this clone.

Sequenced: PBMCs or T cells enriched from blood (not recorded which). The receptor was isolated from a woman aged 25 to 39 who had recovered from COVID-19. V and J are TRBV24-1 and TRBJ1-5; D is uncertain. The CDR3 loop reads CATSDQKYSNQPQHF. The CDR3 coding sequence is TGTGCCACCAGTGATCAGAAATATAGCAATCAGCCCCAGCATTTT.